This T cell receptor (beta chain) was profiled in a study of blood T cell dynamics during melanoma immunotherapy. Study results and limitations: Clones driving repertoire changes may be melanoma-specific or general immune activation.

This table comes from immunoSEQ multiplex PCR, and its TCRdb copy is limited to in-frame clones, with some not included. Of 1,000 or so clones in the sample, about 93% were seen once. Stated time point: week 3, after first cycle of checkpoint inhibitor. Blood was drawn before treatment and at week 3 after checkpoint blockade. Germline V gene data show CDR1 as SGHRS and CDR2 as YFSETQ. CDR3 length: 14 amino acids. Trimming took off 4 bases at V and 3 bases at J, with 13 bases between the two ends. In the case of this clone: Its specificity is unknown.

The material sequenced was effector memory CD8+ T cells from blood, taken from a patient treated with checkpoint blockade. This sequence joins TRBV5-1 and TRBJ2-5; possibly TRBD1 or TRBD2 for D (5 bases each). The receptor's source is a human donor with melanoma. CDR3 loop: CASSLYGDEETQYF. In nucleotides, the CDR3 is TGCGCCAGCAGCCTTTACGGGGACGAAGAGACCCAGTACTTC.